This is a list of T cell receptor beta chains from one sample in a study of T cells after yellow fever vaccination. TCRdb processed the 5' RACE reads anew with MiXCR; each CDR3 protein has one entry. The sample lists some 1,300 distinct CDR3 sequences, about 56% seen once, with 35% to 50% in the top ten. The sequencing here drew on PBMCs, either bulk or a sorted T-cell subset (CD4+, CD8+, memory, or dextramer-sorted; not recorded which), taken on the day of the yellow fever booster vaccination. Source of these receptors: a young man who received the YFV17D yellow fever vaccine. The CDR3 runs from the conserved cysteine through the conserved F or W. D genes are given only for firm matches. Size tells how often a clone was seen (once, few, many) or the class of an expanded clone, and some rows leave it out.

TRBD1,TRBJ2-1,medium-sized,TRBV4-3,CASSRSLRDSNEQFF,TGCGCCAGCAGCCGGAGTCTCCGGGACAGCAATGAGCAGTTCTTC
-,TRBJ2-7,-,TRBV7-2,CASSLVADLDYEQYF,TGTGCCAGCAGCTTAGTGGCAGACCTAGACTACGAGCAGTACTTC
-,TRBJ2-7,-,TRBV11-3,CASSPRGDGYEQYF,TGTGCCAGCAGCCCTAGGGGGGACGGCTACGAGCAGTACTTC
TRBD1,TRBJ2-3,once,TRBV6-5,CASSYSTGSGTDTQYF,TGTGCCAGCAGTTACTCGACAGGGAGTGGCACAGATACGCAGTATTTT
-,TRBJ2-1,medium-sized,TRBV12-3/TRBV12-4,CASSEGWDEQFF,TGTGCCAGCAGTGAGGGGTGGGATGAGCAGTTCTTC
-,TRBJ1-2,medium-sized,TRBV4-3,CASSPYPASNYGYTF,TGCGCCAGCAGCCCATATCCGGCGTCAAACTATGGCTACACCTTC
-,TRBJ2-7,-,TRBV13,CASSPPGTLSSYEQYF,TGTGCCAGCAGCCCCCCCGGGACCTTGAGCTCCTACGAGCAGTACTTC
TRBD1,TRBJ2-7,-,TRBV7-9,CASSALDRDTYEQYF,TGTGCCAGCAGCGCACTCGACAGGGACACCTACGAGCAGTACTTC
-,TRBJ2-1,large,TRBV7-2,CASSLGRGLHEQFF,TGTGCCAGCAGCTTAGGCCGGGGCCTACATGAGCAGTTCTTC
-,TRBJ2-3,once,TRBV29-1,CSSGAHTSTDTQYF,TGCAGCTCCGGGGCACACACAAGCACAGATACGCAGTATTTT
-,TRBJ2-7,-,TRBV20-1,CSARDRGGILPGHSSYEQYF,TGCAGTGCTAGAGATCGTGGTGGTATCCTACCGGGACACAGCTCCTACGAGCAGTACTTC
-,TRBJ2-7,-,TRBV12-3/TRBV12-4,CASSLGSLSYEQYF,TGTGCCAGCAGTTTAGGCAGTCTTTCCTACGAGCAGTACTTC
-,TRBJ2-3,-,TRBV5-1,CASSLDSPGDTQYF,TGCGCCAGCAGCTTGGATAGCCCGGGAGATACGCAGTATTTT
-,TRBJ2-2,-,TRBV7-7,CASSLAQFTGELFF,TGTGCCAGCAGCTTAGCACAGTTCACCGGGGAGCTGTTTTTT
-,TRBJ1-5,medium-sized,TRBV7-9,CASSLVFGTPGDGNQPQHF,TGTGCCAGCAGCTTAGTTTTTGGGACCCCTGGTGACGGCAATCAGCCCCAGCATTTT
TRBD1,TRBJ2-7,-,TRBV5-1,CASRSGGYEQYF,TGCGCCAGCAGATCAGGGGGCTACGAGCAGTACTTC
-,TRBJ2-1,-,TRBV5-1,CASQGGEQFF,TGCGCCAGCCAGGGTGGTGAGCAGTTCTTC
-,TRBJ1-1,medium-sized,TRBV7-2,CASSDWGKRGMNTEAFF,TGTGCCAGCAGTGATTGGGGGAAAAGGGGGATGAACACTGAAGCTTTCTTT
TRBD1,TRBJ1-2,medium-sized,TRBV5-4,CASSLGQGSYGYTF,TGTGCCAGCAGCTTGGGACAGGGGAGCTATGGCTACACCTTC
-,TRBJ1-2,once,TRBV10-3,CAISEPAGVSDGYTF,TGTGCCATCAGTGAGCCGGCCGGGGTGTCGGATGGCTACACCTTC
TRBD2,TRBJ2-1,-,TRBV20-1,CSANPAGAGNEQFF,TGCAGTGCTAATCCAGCGGGGGCCGGCAATGAGCAGTTCTTC
TRBD2,TRBJ2-3,-,TRBV7-3,CASSPRGGAGGDTQYF,TGTGCCAGCAGCCCTCGGGGGGGGGCTGGAGGAGATACGCAGTATTTT
-,TRBJ2-5,once,TRBV7-9,CASSPDIEETQYF,TGTGCCAGCAGCCCTGATATAGAGGAGACCCAGTACTTC
-,TRBJ1-1,medium-sized,TRBV18,CASSRWGWNTEAFF,TGTGCCAGCTCGAGATGGGGTTGGAACACTGAAGCTTTCTTT
TRBD1,TRBJ1-1,medium-sized,TRBV12-3/TRBV12-4,CASSFLDRVMNTEAFF,TGTGCCAGCAGTTTTCTAGACAGGGTGATGAACACTGAAGCTTTCTTT
-,TRBJ1-2,large,TRBV10-3,CAISGTPNYGYTF,TGTGCCATCAGTGGGACCCCTAACTATGGCTACACCTTC
TRBD2,TRBJ2-1,-,TRBV7-2,CASSPYTGLADEQFF,TGTGCCAGCAGCCCCTATACCGGACTAGCCGATGAGCAGTTCTTC
-,TRBJ1-5,-,TRBV20-1,CSARDTSNQPQHF,TGCAGTGCCAGAGACACTAGCAATCAGCCCCAGCATTTT